The 25 T cell receptor beta chains listed next were all sequenced from one sample in a study of cytomegalovirus exposure and HLA in healthy donors. The PCR had 60 Vbeta and 13 Jbeta primers. The protocol was immunoSEQ multiplex PCR, while the TCRdb copy is restricted to in-frame clones and leaves out a portion. The sample records more than 95,000 clones, 74% being singletons. The sample taken for sequencing was PBMCs. All receptors derive from a woman between 50 and 59 years old in good health and CMV-seropositive.

The chain couples TRBV15 to TRBJ1-4; D gene uncertain. This CDR3 has 14 amino acids. From germline, CDR1 is LNHNV and CDR2 YYDKDF (reference sequence). The ends were cut back, 4 bases at V and 3 bases at J, with 9 bases in the middle. This CDR3 reads CATSTRTSNEKLFF. The CDR3 DNA sequence: TGTGCCACCAGCACACGAACATCTAATGAAAAACTGTTTTTT.

CDR3 nucleotide sequence: TGCGCCAGCAGCCCCTCCCCGCAGGCAGATGAGCAGTTCTTC. Its translation: CASSPSPQADEQFF. This chain uses TRBV4-1 with TRBJ2-1; the D is unclear. CDR1 and CDR2 (germline): MGHRA, YSYEKL. The CDR3 runs to 14 residues. Trimming stripped 4 bases from V and 8 bases from J, with 15 bases between.

This chain connects TRBV11-3 to TRBJ1-1, with 7 nucleotides matching TRBD1. The CDR3 sequence is 15 residues long. CDR1 and CDR2 from the germline V gene are SGHNT and YENEEA. With 5 bases clipped from V and 2 bases from J, the junction kept 8 bases outside the gene matches. CDR3 amino acids: CASSQGQPFNTEAFF. The CDR3 DNA sequence: TGTGCCAGCAGCCAGGGACAGCCCTTTAACACTGAAGCTTTCTTT.

The V and J genes are TRBV19 and TRBJ2-3, with 7 bases lining up with TRBD2. After removal of 4 bases from V and 1 base from J, the junction contained 2 bases not matched to a gene. Germline V gene lookup returns CDR1 LNHDA and CDR2 SQIVND (reference sequence). The CDR3 is made up of 14 amino acids. CDR3 in DNA: TGTGCCAGTAGTACGAGCGGGGGCACAGATACGCAGTATTTT. Protein: CASSTSGGTDTQYF.

This chain links TRBV4-1 with TRBJ1-3; the D is unclear. This CDR3 is built from 15 residues. CDR1 is MGHRA, CDR2 YSYEKL, per germline. The ends were cut back, 0 bases at V and 2 bases at J, with 8 bases in the middle. CDR3 sequence: CASSQEPGTGNTIYF. The CDR3 region has the DNA TGCGCCAGCAGCCAAGAACCGGGGACTGGAAACACCATATATTTT.

The chain employs TRBV11-3 and TRBJ2-3, with TRBD1 matching 11 bases. Per the germline V gene, CDR1 is SGHNT and CDR2 is YENEEA. V dropped 6 bases and J dropped 4; count of bases not matched to a gene: 9. The length of the CDR3 is 16 residues. The CDR3 spells CASSYFGTGGSDTQYF. The CDR3 DNA reads TGTGCCAGCAGTTACTTCGGGACAGGGGGGTCAGATACGCAGTATTTT.

The V and J genes are TRBV7-9 and TRBJ2-2; no reliable D call. V was trimmed by 5 bases and J by 0 bases, leaving 16 bases between them. The germline V gene has CDR1 SEHNR and CDR2 FQNEAQ (reference sequence). The CDR3 has 17 amino acids. In DNA, the CDR3 is TGTGCCAGCAGCCCACTGTTGAGCGCGACGAACACCGGGGAGCTGTTTTTT. Translated, it gives CASSPLLSATNTGELFF.

The chain carries TRBV7-2 and TRBJ1-2; 7 bases are shared with TRBD1. Trimming took 6 bases from V and 6 from J; bases not matched to a gene: 4. This CDR3 comprises 12 residues. CDR1 and CDR2 from the germline V gene are SGHTA and FQGNSA. The CDR3 nucleotides read TGTGCCAGCAGGAGCACAGGGGATGGCTACACCTTC. Protein sequence: CASRSTGDGYTF.

The genes are TRBV18 and TRBJ2-7, with a possible D match to TRBD2 (5 bases). Germline assignment: CDR1 KGHSH and CDR2 LQKENI. The CDR3 covers 15 residues. V lost 2 bases, J lost 1 base, and 12 bases lay in between. The CDR3 DNA reads as TGTGCCAGCTCACCAAGTCTTCTAGCATCCTACGAGCAGTACTTC. Protein: CASSPSLLASYEQYF.

The rearrangement joins TRBV6-5 to TRBJ1-3; TRBD1 agrees at 7 bases. The germline V gene has CDR1 MNHEY and CDR2 SVGAGI. Trimming removed 7 bases from V and 1 base from J; junction bases left unmatched: 7. CDR3 length: 15 residues. DNA for the CDR3: TGTGCCAGCATGCTTACAGGGGAATCTGGAAACACCATATATTTT. The encoded protein is CASMLTGESGNTIYF.

This clone has just a few counts. J is TRBJ1-1 and V is TRBV5-1; possible D gene TRBD1, 5 bases. V was cut by 0 bases and J by 11 bases, with 20 bases left in between. This CDR3 region has 15 residues. CDR1 is SGHRS and CDR2 is YFSETQ in the germline V gene. The CDR3 DNA is TGCGCCAGCAGCTTGGCCTTGACAGATTCTTCTTCGGCTTTCTTT. Its translation is CASSLALTDSSSAFF.

This chain joins TRBV5-1 and TRBJ1-6; perhaps TRBD1 as D (6 bases). The CDR3 has 15 amino acids. With 1 base removed from V and 8 bases from J, the gap between germline ends came to 13 bases. Germline V gene lookup returns CDR1 SGHRS and CDR2 YFSETQ. The CDR3 DNA sequence: TGCGCCAGCAGCTTGCGACAGGCCCTCTATTCACCCCTCCACTTT. Its translation is CASSLRQALYSPLHF.

The chain uses TRBV27 and TRBJ2-7; no clear D. The CDR3 is 14 amino acids. The germline V gene has CDR1 MNHEY and CDR2 SMNVEV (reference sequence). V was pared by 5 bases and J by 4 bases, with 15 bases between. CDR3: CASSPGDKDYEQYF. The CDR3, as DNA: TGTGCCAGCAGTCCCGGAGATAAAGATTACGAGCAGTACTTC.

A remark on this clone: Sequence at one end of the junction differs from germline and may be a read error. This sequence joins TRBV7-9 and TRBJ1-2, with a weak D call TRBD1 (6 bases). Germline lookup yields CDR1 SEHNR and CDR2 FQNEAQ (reference sequence). There are 16 residues in the CDR3. The CDR3 nucleotides are TGTTCCAGCAGCCCGATAGGGGGTAGGGGTTATGATGGCTACACCTTC. Its protein is CSSSPIGGRGYDGYTF.

This sequence joins TRBV5-1 and TRBJ1-1, with TRBD1 identical over 11 bases. Germline CDR1 and CDR2: SGHRS and YFSETQ. This CDR3 comprises 15 residues. Trimming took 0 bases from V and 7 from J; bases not matched to a gene: 5. In DNA form, the CDR3 reads TGCGCCAGCAGCTTGGAAGGACAGGGGGCTAATGAAGCTTTCTTT. Translation gives CASSLEGQGANEAFF.

This clone was observed a few times. This sequence joins TRBV7-8 and TRBJ1-1, with D unresolved. The germline gives CDR1 SGHVS, CDR2 FQNEAQ. Trimming took 0 bases from V and 3 from J, leaving 8 bases between them. The CDR3 is 14 residues long. For the CDR3, the DNA is TGTGCCAGCAGCTTAGCTATGACATACACTGAAGCTTTCTTT. The encoded protein is CASSLAMTYTEAFF.

This chain uses TRBV4-2 with TRBJ2-1; TRBD2 agrees at 9 bases. Per the germline V gene, CDR1 is LGHNA and CDR2 is YNFKEQ. J gave up 3 bases and V 4 bases, and 7 bases lay outside the gene matches. The CDR3 contains 16 residues. The CDR3 spells CASSRESSGGYNEQFF. The CDR3, as DNA: TGTGCCAGCAGCCGAGAAAGTAGCGGGGGCTACAATGAGCAGTTCTTC.

The chain carries TRBV4-1 and TRBJ1-2; D might be TRBD1 (5 bases). CDR3 size: 16 residues. Trimming took 4 bases from V and 6 from J, leaving 21 bases between them. The germline gives CDR1 MGHRA, CDR2 YSYEKL. CDR3 sequence reads: CASSRVGEGWGDGYTF. The DNA of the CDR3 is TGCGCCAGCAGCCGCGTAGGCGAGGGATGGGGGGATGGCTACACCTTC.

V is TRBV19 and J is TRBJ1-2; the match to TRBD1 covers 7 bases. The J segment lost 4 bases and the V segment lost 6 bases, leaving 5 bases of the junction unmatched. CDR3 length: 13 amino acids. CDR1 is LNHDA and CDR2 is SQIVND in the germline V gene (reference sequence). The CDR3 nucleotides read TGTGCCAGTAGGTCGGGACAGTCCTATGGCTACACCTTC. Amino acid sequence: CASRSGQSYGYTF.

This clone was seen a handful of times. This sequence joins TRBV2 and TRBJ2-1, with TRBD2 matching 10 bases. The V and J ends lost 3 bases and 7 bases, in that order; junction bases with no gene match: 9. CDR3 size: 16 residues. Germline CDR1 SNHLY, CDR2 FYNNEI. The CDR3 nucleotides are TGTGCCAGCAGTGACCGACTAGCGGGTTTGTGGAATGAGCAGTTCTTC. Protein: CASSDRLAGLWNEQFF. The complete variable domain, with remaining parts taken from reference TRBV2 and TRBJ2-1, reads EPEVTQTPSHQVTQMGQEVILRCVPISNHLYFYWYRQILGQKVEFLVSFYNNEISEKSEIFDDQFSVERPDGSNFTLKIRSTKLEDSAMYFCASSDRLAGLWNEQFFGPGTRLTVL.

CDR3 nucleotides: TGTGCCAGCAGCTCCTCGCGGCAGGGGGTTGGATATGGCTACACCTTC. Translating it yields CASSSSRQGVGYGYTF. This chain uses TRBV7-2 with TRBJ1-2, with 7 positions matching TRBD1. This CDR3 is built from 16 residues. The germline V gene has CDR1 SGHTA and CDR2 FQGNSA. Unmatched junction bases numbered 13, after V lost 4 bases and J lost 5 bases.

The V gene is TRBV10-3, the J gene TRBJ2-2; D is unresolved. The ends were cut back, 5 bases at V and 2 bases at J, with 3 bases in the middle. Germline V gene lookup returns CDR1 ENHRY and CDR2 SYGVKD. The CDR3 runs to 12 residues. CDR3 in amino acids: CAISPNTGELFF. The CDR3 DNA reads as TGTGCCATCAGTCCAAACACCGGGGAGCTGTTTTTT.

This chain connects TRBV7-2 to TRBJ2-5; 9 bases fit TRBD2. The CDR3 loop spans 17 amino acids. V lost 4 bases, J lost 1 base, and 10 bases stayed unmatched. Looked up from germline, CDR1 is SGHTA and CDR2 is FQGNSA. The CDR3 DNA is TGTGCCAGCAGCTCCCTGGCTAGCGGGGCGATCCAAGAGACCCAGTACTTC. As protein: CASSSLASGAIQETQYF.

The V call is TRBV2, the J call TRBJ1-6; D might be TRBD1 (5 bases). The CDR3 length is 13 residues. The V end lost 2 bases, the J end lost 14 bases, and 13 bases lay between the germline ends. The germline gives CDR1 SNHLY, CDR2 FYNNEI. CDR3 sequence (DNA): TGTGCCAGCAGTGAAAACCAGGGTGAAGCCCTCCACTTT. Translated, it gives CASSENQGEALHF.

The chain is built from TRBV30 and TRBJ2-1; TRBD2 agrees at 10 bases. J lost 10 bases, V lost 5 bases, and 8 bases had no gene match. Germline CDR1 is GTSNPN and CDR2 is SVGIG (reference sequence). This CDR3 has 13 amino acids. The CDR3 sequence: CAWLSGGAGEQFF. The CDR3 DNA follows: TGTGCCTGGCTAAGCGGGGGGGCGGGGGAGCAGTTCTTC.